This entry lists 9 T cell receptor beta chains sequenced from one sample in a study of T cells after posttransplantation cyclophosphamide. The table came from immunoSEQ multiplex PCR; TCRdb's copy has only in-frame clones and leaves some out. The table shows 12,000 or so clones, with over 70% occurring only once. Methotrexate plus calcineurin inhibitor accompanied controls' myeloablative marrow transplants; sampling was 1 year later. Specimen: PBMCs, collected 350 to 400 days after allogeneic stem cell transplant with calcineurin inhibitor and methotrexate. The source is a young adult male patient who received an allogeneic stem cell transplant from an unrelated donor, was CMV-positive, and had acute GVHD only. Some of these T cells may belong to the graft donor.

The chain joins TRBV5-1 to TRBJ2-1; TRBD1 might be the D (5 bases). The CDR3 runs to 16 residues. The V end lost 0 bases, the J end lost 3 bases, and 13 bases lay between the germline ends. The germline CDR1 and CDR2 sequences are SGHRS and YFSETQ. CDR3 amino acids: CASSLEGSGFYNEQFF. CDR3 coding DNA: TGCGCCAGCAGCTTGGAGGGGTCAGGGTTCTACAATGAGCAGTTCTTC.

J is TRBJ1-5 and V is TRBV5-6; D not resolved. Trimming removed 1 base from V and 1 base from J, with 12 bases in between. Germline V gene lookup returns CDR1 SGHDT and CDR2 YYEEEE. CDR3 length: 16 residues. CDR3 residues: CASSLFQAGSNQPQHF. The CDR3 DNA sequence: TGTGCCAGCAGCTTGTTTCAGGCTGGGAGCAATCAGCCCCAGCATTTT.

About this clone itself: One end of the junction is discordant with germline, which a read error may explain. The chain joins TRBV7-7 to TRBJ2-7; 7 bases match TRBD1. The CDR3 consists of 14 residues. Germline assignment: CDR1 SSHAT and CDR2 FNYEAQ (reference sequence). CDR3 amino acids: CASSQGQDSYEQYF. CDR3 nucleotides: TGTGCTAGCAGCCAAGGACAGGATTCCTACGAGCAGTACTTC.

V is TRBV5-6 and J is TRBJ2-7; D ambiguous. V was trimmed by 0 bases and J by 6 bases, leaving 4 bases between them. The CDR3 length is 11 residues. Germline CDR1 is SGHDT and CDR2 is YYEEEE. CDR3 loop: CASSLAGEQYF. In DNA form, the CDR3 reads TGTGCCAGCAGCTTGGCCGGCGAGCAGTACTTC.

This chain joins TRBV18 and TRBJ1-2; D remains ambiguous. The CDR3 is made up of 14 amino acids. V lost 3 bases and J 7 bases, leaving 15 bases between the germline ends. From germline, CDR1 is KGHSH and CDR2 LQKENI. DNA of the CDR3: TGTGCCAGCTCACCTCCGAGCGTTCCCAGTGGCTACACCTTC. Translated, it gives CASSPPSVPSGYTF.

The gene calls are TRBV11-3 and TRBJ1-2; 8 bases map to TRBD1. The CDR3 sequence is 14 residues long. With 3 bases clipped from V and 2 bases from J, the junction kept 2 bases outside the gene matches. CDR1 and CDR2 (germline): SGHNT, YENEEA. CDR3 nucleotide sequence: TGTGCCAGCAGCTTCCGACAGGGGAACTATGGCTACACCTTC. Translated: CASSFRQGNYGYTF.

The genes are TRBV19 and TRBJ1-1; 8 bases map to TRBD1. V shed 2 bases and J 5 bases; nucleotides not matched to a gene: 4. The CDR3 loop spans 14 amino acids. Germline values: CDR1 LNHDA, CDR2 SQIVND (reference sequence). The CDR3 sequence is CASSIQGARTEAFF. The CDR3 region has the DNA TGTGCCAGTAGTATACAGGGGGCGCGGACTGAAGCTTTCTTT.

This chain connects TRBV5-6 to TRBJ2-1; a weak D match, TRBD2 (5 bases). The CDR3 contains 19 residues. Germline loops: CDR1 SGHDT, CDR2 YYEEEE. Trimming took 4 bases from V and 4 from J, leaving 27 bases between them. CDR3 in DNA: TGTGCCAGCAGCCCGCGTCTGGTTCTTCGAGCGGATAGATACAATGAGCAGTTCTTC. This gives the protein CASSPRLVLRADRYNEQFF.

This clone was seen a single time. The genes are TRBV7-3 and TRBJ2-2; TRBD2 aligns across 9 bases. The CDR3 is 15 amino acids. CDR1 SGHTA and CDR2 FQGTGA come from the germline V gene. V lost 3 bases, J lost 1 base, and 0 bases stayed unmatched. Here the CDR3 DNA reads TGTGCCAGCAGCTTGACTAGCGGGAACACCGGGGAGCTGTTTTTT. As protein: CASSLTSGNTGELFF.